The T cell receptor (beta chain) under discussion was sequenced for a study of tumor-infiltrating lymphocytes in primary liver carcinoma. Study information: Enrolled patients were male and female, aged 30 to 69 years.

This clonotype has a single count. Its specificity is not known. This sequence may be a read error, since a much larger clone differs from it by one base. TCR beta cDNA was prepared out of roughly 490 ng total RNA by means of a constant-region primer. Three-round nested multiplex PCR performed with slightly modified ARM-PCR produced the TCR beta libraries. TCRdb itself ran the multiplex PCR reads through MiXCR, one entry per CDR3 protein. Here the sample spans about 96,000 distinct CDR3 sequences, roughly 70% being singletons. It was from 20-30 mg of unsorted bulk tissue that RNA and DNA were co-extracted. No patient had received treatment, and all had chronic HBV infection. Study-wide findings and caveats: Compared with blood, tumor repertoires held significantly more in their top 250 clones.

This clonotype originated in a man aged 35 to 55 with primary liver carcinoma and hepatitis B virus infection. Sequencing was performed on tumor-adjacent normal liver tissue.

Here the CDR3 DNA reads TGCGCCAGCAGCCAAGATCCCAGGGAGGACAATGAGCAGTCCTTC. Translation gives CASSQDPREDNEQSF. The V and J genes are TRBV4-1 and TRBJ2-1; D is perhaps TRBD2 (6 bases). Germline CDR1 is MGHRA and CDR2 is YSYEKL. The CDR3 sequence is 15 residues long.